This passage covers 28 T cell receptor beta chains from one sample sequenced in a study of T cell responses to AZD1222 COVID-19 vaccine. Assay: immunoSEQ multiplex PCR; the TCRdb copy retains only in-frame clones and omits some. Here the sample spans under 300,000 clones, approximately 95% being singletons. This specimen consisted of peripheral blood, obtained on day 0 of AZD1222 vaccination. These receptors all come from an adult in good health.

The chain uses TRBV18 and TRBJ1-3; D is unresolved. The CDR3 covers 16 residues. V gave up 4 bases and J gave up 0 bases, with 13 bases separating them. Looked up from germline, CDR1 is KGHSH and CDR2 is LQKENI. The CDR3 DNA reads as TGTGCCAGCTCACTTCTTCTGACGGACTCTGGAAACACCATATATTTT. Translated, it gives CASSLLLTDSGNTIYF.

This chain links TRBV5-6 with TRBJ1-6; TRBD1 aligns across 7 bases. The CDR3 loop spans 14 amino acids. In germline, CDR1 is SGHDT, CDR2 YYEEEE. Losses at the gene ends were 0 bases for V and 9 bases for J; bases not matched to a gene: 3. The CDR3 region is CASSLVQGGSPLHF. Here the CDR3 DNA reads TGTGCCAGCAGCTTGGTTCAGGGGGGTTCACCCCTCCACTTT.

The chain links TRBV19 to TRBJ2-7; D gene ambiguous. Germline values: CDR1 LNHDA, CDR2 SQIVND (reference sequence). Trimming removed 5 bases at V and 2 bases at J, with 13 bases between. The CDR3 is 14 amino acids. CDR3 sequence reads: CASSPRAVAYEQYF. In DNA, the CDR3 is TGTGCCAGTAGTCCCCGGGCAGTGGCCTACGAGCAGTACTTC.

Regarding this clone: Other DNA sequences in the same sample also yield this CDR3. V is TRBV27 and J is TRBJ2-3; tentative D call: TRBD2 (6 bases). Looked up from germline, CDR1 is MNHEY and CDR2 is SMNVEV (reference sequence). With 3 bases removed from V and 0 bases from J, the gap between germline ends came to 7 bases. CDR3 length: 14 amino acids. The CDR3 DNA reads TGTGCCAGCAGTTTCGCGGGGAGCACAGATACGCAGTATTTT. It encodes CASSFAGSTDTQYF.

The V and J genes are TRBV6-6 and TRBJ1-5; D ambiguous. CDR1 and CDR2 from the germline V gene are MNHNY and SVGAGI (reference sequence). V was cut by 2 bases and J by 3 bases, with 5 bases left in between. CDR3 size: 13 residues. CDR3 in DNA: TGTGCCAGCAGTTACAGGGACAATCAGCCCCAGCATTTT. It codes for CASSYRDNQPQHF.

The chain links TRBV18 to TRBJ1-2; 7 positions match TRBD1. The germline CDR1 and CDR2 sequences are KGHSH and LQKENI. The CDR3 is 13 residues long. The V gene end was trimmed by 4 bases and the J gene end by 3 bases; junction bases not matched to a gene: 2. CDR3 in amino acids: CASSQGADYGYTF. CDR3 nucleotides: TGTGCCAGCTCACAGGGGGCAGACTATGGCTACACCTTC.

This chain links TRBV4-3 with TRBJ2-3; 7 nucleotides line up with TRBD2. Germline V gene lookup returns CDR1 LGHNA and CDR2 YSLEER. The length of the CDR3 is 16 residues. With 2 bases clipped from V and 11 bases from J, the junction kept 16 bases outside the gene matches. The CDR3 DNA reads TGCGCCAGCAGCCAATCCCCACAGCGAGCGGGAACTAAGCAGTATTTT. The encoded protein is CASSQSPQRAGTKQYF.

The chain carries TRBV7-8 and TRBJ2-5; 10 nucleotides match TRBD2. Losses at the gene ends were 5 bases for V and 5 bases for J; bases not matched to a gene: 5. Germline V gene sequence: CDR1 SGHVS, CDR2 FQNEAQ. The CDR3 spans 14 residues. CDR3 sequence: CASSPLSGGETQYF. The CDR3 DNA reads TGTGCCAGCAGCCCCCTTAGCGGGGGGGAGACCCAGTACTTC.

The chain has TRBV10-3 and TRBJ2-3; 8 nucleotides match TRBD1. There are 13 residues in the CDR3. Germline V gene lookup returns CDR1 ENHRY and CDR2 SYGVKD. The junction had 8 bases not matched to a gene; V was cut back by 10 bases and J by 5 bases. The chain's CDR3 is CATAGQAGDTQYF. Written as DNA, the CDR3 is TGTGCCACCGCGGGACAGGCTGGAGATACGCAGTATTTT.

The V and J genes are TRBV14 and TRBJ1-3; TRBD1 matches 7 bases. CDR1 and CDR2 from the germline V gene are SGHDN and FVKESK. The V segment lost 3 bases and the J segment 3 bases; nucleotides outside the gene matches: 8. The CDR3 is 16 amino acids. The CDR3 DNA reads as TGTGCCAGCAGCCATACCGGGACAGCAATTGGAAACACCATATATTTT. This gives the protein CASSHTGTAIGNTIYF.

The rearrangement uses TRBV11-2 and TRBJ1-2; D perhaps matches TRBD1 (5 bases). The CDR3 is 13 amino acids. V lost 5 bases and J lost 4, with 11 bases in between. Germline-derived CDR1 and CDR2 are SGHAT and FQNNGV. CDR3 bases: TGTGCCAGCAGCCCCGACAGATCCTATGGCTACACCTTC. Encoded protein: CASSPDRSYGYTF.

The chain has TRBV28 and TRBJ1-4, with D maybe TRBD1 (5 bases). CDR1 MDHEN and CDR2 SYDVKM come from the germline V gene. CDR3 length equals 14 residues. V dropped 6 bases and J dropped 4 bases, with 12 bases sitting between them. The CDR3 spells CASRGGDLNEKLFF. The CDR3 DNA follows: TGTGCCAGCAGGGGAGGGGACCTTAATGAAAAACTGTTTTTT.

The CDR3, as DNA: TGTGCCAGCAGTGAGCGTCTTGGGCTTCAGCCCCAGCATTTT. This sequence encodes CASSERLGLQPQHF. This chain uses TRBV28 with TRBJ1-5, with unresolved D. The CDR3 has 14 amino acids. Germline values: CDR1 MDHEN, CDR2 SYDVKM. Trimming took off 5 bases at V and 6 bases at J, with 14 bases between the two ends.

A few counts support this clone. The chain recombines TRBV10-3 with TRBJ1-1, with TRBD1 as a possible D gene (5 bases). CDR1 is ENHRY and CDR2 is SYGVKD in the germline V gene. V lost 5 bases, J lost 0 bases, and 13 bases lay in between. CDR3 length: 15 residues. CDR3 residues: CAISQTGQMNTEAFF. CDR3 DNA: TGTGCCATCAGTCAGACGGGGCAGATGAACACTGAAGCTTTCTTT.

Only one count was recorded for this clone. V and J are TRBV7-9 and TRBJ2-5; D unresolved. In germline, CDR1 is SEHNR, CDR2 FQNEAQ (reference sequence). CDR3 length: 15 residues. Trimming shortened V by 1 base and J by 2 bases, and 11 bases separated the two germline ends. The DNA for the CDR3 is TGTGCCAGCAGCTTAGAGTTGGGGTCTCAAGAGACCCAGTACTTC. Translated: CASSLELGSQETQYF.

The rearrangement joins TRBV11-2 to TRBJ2-7; weak D call: TRBD1 (5 bases). Between the trimmed V and J ends, which lost 6 bases and 1 base, there was a span of 7 bases. Germline-derived CDR1 and CDR2 are SGHAT and FQNNGV. The CDR3 runs 12 residues. The CDR3 loop is CASSSGSYEQYF. CDR3 in DNA: TGTGCCAGCAGTTCAGGGTCCTACGAGCAGTACTTC.

This chain links TRBV5-1 with TRBJ2-3, with no clear D. The V end was cut by 2 bases, the J end by 1 base, with 8 bases between. Germline CDR1 SGHRS, CDR2 YFSETQ. The CDR3 runs to 14 residues. This CDR3 is CASSFSVGTDTQYF. The CDR3 region has the DNA TGCGCCAGCAGCTTCAGTGTGGGCACAGATACGCAGTATTTT.

V and J are TRBV10-2 and TRBJ1-4; D unclear. V was cut by 3 bases and J by 1 base, with 9 bases left in between. CDR1 WSHSY and CDR2 SAAADI come from the germline V gene. There are 15 residues in the CDR3. CDR3 nucleotide sequence: TGCGCCAGCAGTGACACAAAACTAACTAATGAAAAACTGTTTTTT. Amino acid sequence: CASSDTKLTNEKLFF.

V and J are TRBV4-1 and TRBJ1-6; perhaps TRBD1 as D (6 bases). V gave up 1 base and J gave up 10 bases, with 14 bases separating them. The CDR3 sequence is 15 residues long. Per germline, CDR1 MGHRA and CDR2 YSYEKL. This chain's CDR3 is CASSQARDTQSPLHF. The CDR3 nucleotides are TGCGCCAGCAGCCAAGCCCGGGACACCCAGTCACCCCTCCACTTT.

This clone was detected only once. This sequence joins TRBV27 and TRBJ1-5; no clear D. Trimming pared 4 bases from V and 6 bases from J, leaving 13 bases between. The CDR3 runs to 14 residues. The germline V gene encodes CDR1 MNHEY and CDR2 SMNVEV (reference sequence). The CDR3 bases are TGTGCCAGCAGTTCGGCCTTTGAGGGTCAGCCCCAGCATTTT. Its protein is CASSSAFEGQPQHF.

CDR3 in DNA: TGTGCCAGCAGCTCCCCTAGCGGGAGAACAAGCGGGGAGCTGTTTTTT. Its translation: CASSSPSGRTSGELFF. The V and J genes are TRBV7-2 and TRBJ2-2; 10 bases agree with TRBD2. Trimming removed 4 bases from V and 7 bases from J; junction bases left unmatched: 9. Germline V CDR1 and CDR2: SGHTA, FQGNSA. The CDR3 has 16 amino acids.

V is TRBV6-6 and J is TRBJ2-7; perhaps TRBD1 as D (6 bases). CDR1 MNHNY and CDR2 SVGAGI come from the germline V gene (reference sequence). V lost 6 bases, J lost 1 base, and 13 bases lay in between. The CDR3 totals 14 residues. The chain's CDR3 is CASSHMGHSYEQYF. For the CDR3, the DNA is TGTGCCAGCAGCCATATGGGACATTCCTACGAGCAGTACTTC.

For the CDR3, the DNA is TGTGCCAGCAGCCTCAAGACAGGGAGCGAGACCCAGTACTTC. Its protein is CASSLKTGSETQYF. V is TRBV13 and J is TRBJ2-5; 7 bases agree with TRBD1. The CDR3 extends over 14 amino acids. V dropped 5 bases and J dropped 5; count of bases not matched to a gene: 8. The germline V gene encodes CDR1 PRHDT and CDR2 FYEKMQ (reference sequence).

The chain has TRBV4-3 and TRBJ2-1, with D perhaps given as TRBD1 or TRBD2 (5 bases each). The V end lost 3 bases, the J end lost 6 bases, and 15 bases lay between the germline ends. This CDR3 spans 15 amino acids. The V gene's germline CDR1 is LGHNA and CDR2 YSLEER. The CDR3 here is CASSQLAGGFNEQFF. CDR3 coding DNA: TGCGCCAGCAGCCAGCTAGCTGGGGGTTTCAATGAGCAGTTCTTC.

The J gene is TRBJ2-3, the V gene TRBV6-5, with D possibly called TRBD1 or TRBD2 (5 bases each). CDR1 MNHEY and CDR2 SVGAGI come from the germline V gene. V shed 4 bases and J shed 6 bases, with 17 bases lying between them. There are 15 residues in the CDR3. The CDR3 DNA reads TGTGCCAGCAGTTGGTCCGGGACCCTACGGGATACGCAGTATTTT. Translation: CASSWSGTLRDTQYF.

The chain links TRBV28 to TRBJ1-4; D possibly corresponds to TRBD1 (5 bases). The CDR3 loop spans 14 amino acids. Trimming took off 5 bases at V and 5 bases at J, with 12 bases between the two ends. Germline V lookup: CDR1 MDHEN, CDR2 SYDVKM. Here the CDR3 DNA reads TGTGCCAGCAGTGGGGGACGGATCAATGAAAAACTGTTTTTT. This encodes CASSGGRINEKLFF.

The CDR3 region has the DNA TGTGCCATTAGGGGACAGTCTCTAGGATCACCCCTCCACTTT. Protein product: CAIRGQSLGSPLHF. The chain carries TRBV28 and TRBJ1-6, with TRBD1 matching 7 bases. Germline V gene data show CDR1 as MDHEN and CDR2 as SYDVKM. V lost 10 bases, J lost 10 bases, and 13 bases stayed unmatched. The CDR3 covers 14 residues.

The chain is built from TRBV19 and TRBJ1-5, with D possibly TRBD1 on 6 matching bases. Germline values: CDR1 LNHDA, CDR2 SQIVND (reference sequence). CDR3 size: 15 residues. Trimming took off 7 bases at V and 0 bases at J, with 13 bases between the two ends. CDR3 residues: CASKGTLPSNQPQHF. The CDR3 coding sequence is TGTGCCAGTAAAGGGACACTACCTAGCAATCAGCCCCAGCATTTT.